These 7 T cell receptor beta chains were sequenced from one sample in a study of T-cell memory formation after mild COVID-19. TCRdb reanalysed the 5' RACE reads using MiXCR and keeps one entry per CDR3 protein. The sample shows 300,000 to 350,000 distinct CDR3 sequences, 13% of them seen only once. Sequenced input: PBMCs or a T cell subset sorted from them (not recorded which). The receptors derive from a man aged 18 to 29 who had mild COVID-19 (a few samples of this study predate the infection). Cell type and time point are not known.

The sample holds many counts of this clonotype. The rearrangement joins TRBV14 to TRBJ2-7; no reliable D call. This CDR3 region has 13 residues. The ends were cut back, 0 bases at V and 6 bases at J, with 9 bases in the middle. In germline, CDR1 is SGHDN, CDR2 FVKESK. DNA of the CDR3: TGTGCCAGCAGCCAAGATTTAATAGGCGAGCAGTACTTC. Protein sequence: CASSQDLIGEQYF.

This clonotype occurred a few times. The chain has TRBV20-1 and TRBJ2-5; D may be TRBD2 (5 bases). The CDR3 runs to 12 residues. Germline-derived CDR1 and CDR2 are DFQATT and SNEGSKA (reference sequence). The V end was cut by 6 bases, the J end by 3 bases, with 11 bases between. The chain's CDR3 is CSAADWEETQYF. In DNA, the CDR3 is TGCAGTGCCGCGGACTGGGAAGAGACCCAGTACTTC.

The chain is built from TRBV5-1 and TRBJ2-1; D possibly corresponds to TRBD1 (6 bases). The germline gives CDR1 SGHRS, CDR2 YFSETQ. The CDR3 length is 16 residues. V lost 2 bases, J lost 0 bases, and 12 bases lay in between. CDR3 bases: TGCGCCAGCAGCTTTTTGGGGGCGGACTCCTACAATGAGCAGTTCTTC. Its translation: CASSFLGADSYNEQFF.

This clonotype was detected ten times or more. This chain connects TRBV5-1 to TRBJ1-2; no clear D. V dropped 0 bases and J dropped 3 bases, with 6 bases sitting between them. Looked up from germline, CDR1 is SGHRS and CDR2 is YFSETQ. The CDR3 totals 13 residues. The chain's CDR3 is CASSLDFDYGYTF. DNA of the CDR3: TGCGCCAGCAGCTTGGACTTTGACTATGGCTACACCTTC.

The chain has TRBV5-6 and TRBJ2-2; D may be TRBD1 (6 bases). The V gene's germline CDR1 is SGHDT and CDR2 YYEEEE. The CDR3 extends over 16 amino acids. Between the trimmed V and J ends, which lost 2 bases and 1 base, there was a span of 12 bases. The CDR3 nucleotides read TGTGCCAGCAGCTTATTAACAGGGTGGAACACCGGGGAGCTGTTTTTT. This gives the protein CASSLLTGWNTGELFF.

This clonotype was recorded many times. The chain combines TRBV12-3 or TRBV12-4 with TRBJ2-3; D gene uncertain. V lost 7 bases and J 3 bases, leaving 14 bases between the germline ends. This CDR3 spans 14 amino acids. The CDR3 DNA reads as TGTGCCAGCACCCTAGGCAGCTGGACAGATACGCAGTATTTT. This translates into CASTLGSWTDTQYF.

This clonotype was observed at least ten times. V and J are TRBV4-3 and TRBJ1-5, with D hard to call. The CDR3 loop spans 13 amino acids. The germline gives CDR1 LGHNA, CDR2 YSLEER. With 1 base removed from V and 4 bases from J, the gap between germline ends came to 5 bases. In DNA, the CDR3 is TGCGCCAGCAGCCAAGCCGAAAATCAGCCCCAGCATTTT. It yields the protein CASSQAENQPQHF.